The text below deals with one TCR beta chain. As yet, its antigen is unknown. Sorted-subset replicate PCRs used 200 ng DNA, tens of thousands of T cell genomes. Some clones are missing from TCRdb's copy, which holds only in-frame ones; the method was immunoSEQ multiplex PCR. The table shows about 2.3 million clones, with approximately 93% occurring only once. CDR1 is KGHSH and CDR2 is LQKENI in the germline V gene. The CDR3 is 14 amino acids. V was clipped by 5 bases and J by 6 bases; unmatched bases: 7. This sample is part of a study of shared clonotypes between healthy human individuals. General observations from the study: Across subsets, estimated richness was generally greater for naive than for memory populations.

The specimen was naive CD4+ T cells from PBMCs. Sample subset: CD45RA+ positively selected. This receptor was obtained from a young man in good health. Some clones in this sample may be carry-over from other donors' samples. The chain recombines TRBV18 with TRBJ2-1; 7 nucleotides match TRBD1. The CDR3 DNA follows: TGTGCCAGCTCAGTATCGACAGGGTTCAATGAGCAGTTCTTC. It translates to CASSVSTGFNEQFF. Complete variable domain (other parts from reference TRBV18 and TRBJ2-1): NAGVMQNPRHLVRRRGQEARLRCSPMKGHSHVYWYRQLPEEGLKFMVYLQKENIIDESGMPKERFSAEFPKEGPSILRIQQVVRGDSAAYFCASSVSTGFNEQFFGPGTRLTVL.